This T cell receptor beta chain was identified in a study of blood T cell repertoires in COVID-19. At the level of the study: The United States, Italy and Spain were the sources of the acute and convalescent COVID-19 samples. From T cells, B-cell-depleted T cells, or PBMCs came the material, which was cDNA or gDNA.

Germline lookup yields CDR1 LNHDA and CDR2 SQIVND (reference sequence). The CDR3 totals 15 residues. The trim removed 2 bases at V and 3 bases at J, leaving 4 bases unmatched. Per the original data handling: It was from reference gene primer amplification that nucleated cell counts were estimated. Clones were sequenced by immunoSEQ multiplex PCR, and TCRdb holds only the in-frame ones, with some missing. The DNA gave D and trimming, while V, J and clone size come from that table. The sample contains around 330,000 clones, approximately 90% of which appear only once. This clonotype was sampled from a woman between 50 and 59 years old with active or convalescent COVID-19. Sequencing was carried out using peripheral blood. The chain joins TRBV19 to TRBJ2-5; TRBD1 agrees at 9 bases. The CDR3 protein is CASSITGTGKETQYF. CDR3 in DNA: TGTGCCAGTAGTATAACCGGGACAGGGAAAGAGACCCAGTACTTC.